These 28 T cell receptor beta chains came from one sample sequenced in a study of T cell responses to AZD1222 COVID-19 vaccine. Clones were sequenced by immunoSEQ multiplex PCR, and TCRdb holds only the in-frame ones, with some missing. The sample comprises some 120,000 clones, 87% of which are singletons, and around 1.6% rests with the top ten. Here the sequenced sample was peripheral blood, taken on day 0 of AZD1222 vaccination. The receptor set was obtained from an adult in good health.

V and J are TRBV5-1 and TRBJ2-1; unclear D gene. The CDR3 has 14 amino acids. Germline-derived CDR1 and CDR2 are SGHRS and YFSETQ. V was shortened by 4 bases and J by 6 bases, with 14 bases between the two germline ends. CDR3 amino acids: CASSPWSWANEQFF. The CDR3 bases are TGCGCCAGCAGCCCCTGGAGTTGGGCCAATGAGCAGTTCTTC.

The genes are TRBV18 and TRBJ1-5, with TRBD1 matching over 8 bases. Germline V lookup: CDR1 KGHSH, CDR2 LQKENI. Losses at the gene ends were 3 bases for V and 7 bases for J; bases not matched to a gene: 11. The CDR3 contains 16 residues. The CDR3 nucleotides are TGTGCCAGCTCACCCTACCCCGGGACAGGCATGCAGCCCCAGCATTTT. Protein: CASSPYPGTGMQPQHF.

In regard to this clone: Mismatch with germline at one junction end may stem from a read error. V is TRBV6-4 and J is TRBJ2-3; 7 bases match TRBD2. This CDR3 is built from 15 residues. In germline, CDR1 is MRHNA, CDR2 SNTAGT. The CDR3 loop is CAGSDSTSPTDTQYF. DNA for the CDR3: TGTGCCGGCAGTGACTCGACTAGCCCCACAGATACGCAGTATTTT.

The chain has TRBV2 and TRBJ2-7; TRBD1 agrees at 9 bases. The CDR3 spans 15 residues. Looked up from germline, CDR1 is SNHLY and CDR2 is FYNNEI. V shed 4 bases and J 0 bases; nucleotides not matched to a gene: 4. For the CDR3, the DNA is TGTGCCAGCAGTGCCGGGACAGGGAGCTCCTACGAGCAGTACTTC. It encodes CASSAGTGSSYEQYF. Using reference TRBV2 and TRBJ2-7 for the parts outside the CDR3, the full variable domain is EPEVTQTPSHQVTQMGQEVILRCVPISNHLYFYWYRQILGQKVEFLVSFYNNEISEKSEIFDDQFSVERPDGSNFTLKIRSTKLEDSAMYFCASSAGTGSSYEQYFGPGTRLTVT.

This sequence joins TRBV5-1 and TRBJ2-1; TRBD2 matches at 9 bases. The CDR3 sequence is 14 residues long. Germline-derived CDR1 and CDR2 are SGHRS and YFSETQ. Trimming at V came to 5 bases and at J to 6 bases, leaving 6 bases not matched to a gene. CDR3 sequence: CASSFSAGGNEQFF. The CDR3 DNA is TGCGCCAGCAGTTTCTCAGCGGGAGGCAATGAGCAGTTCTTC.

V and J are TRBV30 and TRBJ1-6; D call uncertain. V was cut by 8 bases and J by 3 bases, with 11 bases left in between. The CDR3 is made up of 13 amino acids. Germline CDR1 and CDR2: GTSNPN and SVGIG (reference sequence). The CDR3 DNA reads TGTGCCGGCCTGGACGGCTATAATTCACCCCTCCACTTT. This encodes CAGLDGYNSPLHF.

This clone was seen just once. DNA for the CDR3: TGTGCCTGGAGTGTACGAGTCACTAACTATGGCTACACCTTC. Protein product: CAWSVRVTNYGYTF. The rearrangement uses TRBV30 and TRBJ1-2; D gene ambiguous. V lost 0 bases to trimming and J lost 0 bases, with 8 bases between them. This CDR3 is 14 amino acids long. Germline V gene data show CDR1 as GTSNPN and CDR2 as SVGIG (reference sequence). Drawing the rest from reference TRBV30 and TRBJ1-2, the complete variable domain is SQTIHQWPATLVQPVGSPLSLECTVEGTSNPNLYWYRQAAGRGLQLLFYSVGIGQISSEVPQNLSASRPQDRQFILSSKKLLLSDSGFYLCAWSVRVTNYGYTFGSGTRLTVV.

The chain recombines TRBV28 with TRBJ1-2; D is possibly TRBD1 (6 bases). V was shortened by 8 bases and J by 5 bases, with 15 bases between the two germline ends. The CDR3 runs 13 residues. Germline V CDR1 and CDR2: MDHEN, SYDVKM. CDR3 coding DNA: TGTGCCAGCGGAACTGGGGGGCCTTATGGCTACACCTTC. Translated, it gives CASGTGGPYGYTF.

The rearrangement links TRBV7-2 to TRBJ2-2, with TRBD1 as a possible D gene (6 bases). The V end lost 7 bases, the J end lost 7 bases, and 16 bases lay between the germline ends. The CDR3 runs 14 residues. The germline V gene has CDR1 SGHTA and CDR2 FQGNSA. The CDR3 sequence: CASNRQGIGGELFF. The CDR3 region has the DNA TGTGCCAGCAACAGGCAGGGGATTGGCGGGGAGCTGTTTTTT. Together with reference TRBV7-2 and TRBJ2-2, the CDR3 gives the full variable domain: GAGVSQSPSNKVTEKGKDVELRCDPISGHTALYWYRQSLGQGLEFLIYFQGNSAPDKSGLPSDRFSAERTGGSVSTLTIQRTQQEDSAVYLCASNRQGIGGELFFGEGSRLTVL.

This chain links TRBV11-2 with TRBJ2-7; unclear D gene. V dropped 3 bases and J dropped 0 bases, with 18 bases sitting between them. The CDR3 loop spans 17 amino acids. The germline V gene has CDR1 SGHAT and CDR2 FQNNGV. CDR3 coding DNA: TGTGCCAGCAGCTTTTTATTTTTTGACCGGAGCTCCTACGAGCAGTACTTC. This translates into CASSFLFFDRSSYEQYF.

This clone came up once. The gene calls are TRBV6-5 and TRBJ1-5; D is perhaps TRBD1 (5 bases). The CDR3 runs to 15 residues. Deletions cut 0 bases from V and 2 bases from J, with 8 bases between. The germline V gene has CDR1 MNHEY and CDR2 SVGAGI. CDR3 sequence: CASSYSGRGNQPQHF. CDR3 nucleotide sequence: TGTGCCAGCAGTTACTCCGGCAGGGGCAATCAGCCCCAGCATTTT.

This chain connects TRBV6-1 to TRBJ2-3; D remains ambiguous. V gave up 5 bases and J gave up 6 bases, with 15 bases separating them. The CDR3 consists of 14 residues. CDR1 is MNHNS and CDR2 is SASEGT in the germline V gene. Here the CDR3 DNA reads TGTGCCAGCAGTCCGACTGGGATGAGTGATACGCAGTATTTT. It codes for CASSPTGMSDTQYF.

The rearrangement links TRBV24-1 to TRBJ2-7, with D perhaps matching TRBD1 or TRBD2 (5 bases each). The CDR3 is 14 amino acids. V dropped 3 bases and J dropped 5 bases, with 13 bases sitting between them. Germline-derived CDR1 and CDR2 are KGHDR and SFDVKD. The CDR3 region is CATSDGTVADEQYF. In DNA, the CDR3 is TGTGCCACCAGTGATGGGACGGTCGCCGACGAGCAGTACTTC.

This sequence joins TRBV10-3 and TRBJ2-3; D might be TRBD2 (7 bases). Germline V lookup: CDR1 ENHRY, CDR2 SYGVKD. The V gene lost 4 bases and the J gene lost 0 bases, with 20 bases spanning the gap. CDR3 size: 18 residues. In nucleotides, the CDR3 is TGTGCCATCAGTGGAGCGGGGAGGGGGGTTGGTAGCACAGATACGCAGTATTTT. This encodes CAISGAGRGVGSTDTQYF.

In this sample, this clone turned up once. The chain uses TRBV2 and TRBJ1-6; unclear D gene. The CDR3 totals 17 residues. Germline lookup yields CDR1 SNHLY and CDR2 FYNNEI. V was trimmed by 5 bases and J by 0 bases, leaving 14 bases between them. The CDR3 region has the DNA TGTGCCAGCAGTCCTCGACTGACAAGCTCCTATAATTCACCCCTCCACTTT. Translation gives CASSPRLTSSYNSPLHF.

The chain is built from TRBV30 and TRBJ2-1; D is uncertain. Germline V CDR1 and CDR2: GTSNPN, SVGIG (reference sequence). Trimming took 0 bases from V and 7 from J, leaving 7 bases between them. The CDR3 consists of 12 residues. DNA of the CDR3: TGTGCCTGGAGTGTACTTAATAATGAGCAGTTCTTC. Translating it yields CAWSVLNNEQFF.

The chain is built from TRBV5-1 and TRBJ2-5; 9 bases fit TRBD1. Germline V gene lookup returns CDR1 SGHRS and CDR2 YFSETQ. This CDR3 is 16 amino acids long. V was pared by 4 bases and J by 5 bases, with 12 bases of the junction left unmatched. The CDR3 sequence is CASSVRDRAAAETQYF. CDR3 in DNA: TGCGCCAGCAGCGTCCGGGACAGGGCGGCTGCGGAGACCCAGTACTTC.

CDR3 nucleotide sequence: TGTGCCAGCAGTGATCCGGGACGTCGGGGTGAAGCTTTCTTT. Translation: CASSDPGRRGEAFF. V usage is TRBV25-1 and J usage is TRBJ1-1, with a possible D match to TRBD1 (5 bases). CDR3 size: 14 residues. Trimming took 3 bases from V and 7 from J, leaving 15 bases between them. Germline V gene data show CDR1 as MGHDK and CDR2 as SYGVNS.

The rearrangement uses TRBV5-4 and TRBJ1-4; D uncertain. The CDR3 has 14 residues. Germline V lookup: CDR1 SGHNT, CDR2 YYREEE (reference sequence). Trimming left V 0 bases short and J 4 bases short, with 7 bases between. As DNA, the CDR3 is TGTGCCAGCAGCTTGGGGACTTATAATGAAAAACTGTTTTTT. Its translation: CASSLGTYNEKLFF. Looking up the rest from reference TRBV5-4 and TRBJ1-4 gives the full variable domain: ETGVTQSPTHLIKTRGQQVTLRCSSQSGHNTVSWYQQALGQGPQFIFQYYREEENGRGNFPPRFSGLQFPNYSSELNVNALELDDSALYLCASSLGTYNEKLFFGSGTQLSVL.

The J gene is TRBJ1-4, the V gene TRBV5-4, with 7 bases that match TRBD1. Germline-derived CDR1 and CDR2 are SGHNT and YYREEE (reference sequence). CDR3 size: 15 residues. V trimming: 5 bases; J trimming: 3 bases; junction bases outside the gene matches: 7. The CDR3 sequence is CASSFDQGANEKLFF. Written as DNA, the CDR3 is TGTGCCAGCAGTTTCGACCAGGGGGCTAATGAAAAACTGTTTTTT.

The chain recombines TRBV6-5 with TRBJ2-2, with TRBD1 matching over 8 bases. Germline V lookup: CDR1 MNHEY, CDR2 SVGAGI. The CDR3 consists of 14 residues. The V gene end was trimmed by 8 bases and the J gene end by 7 bases; junction bases not matched to a gene: 9. Here the CDR3 reads CASLRQGYGGELFF. The CDR3 region has the DNA TGTGCCAGCCTCCGACAGGGGTACGGCGGGGAGCTGTTTTTT.

This chain links TRBV5-1 with TRBJ2-6, with D unresolved. The germline CDR1 and CDR2 sequences are SGHRS and YFSETQ. The CDR3 length is 15 residues. Deletions cut 6 bases from V and 3 bases from J, with 13 bases between. CDR3 nucleotide sequence: TGCGCCAGCACCCAAACTACGAGTGGGGCCAACGTCCTGACTTTC. The encoded protein is CASTQTTSGANVLTF.

This rearrangement joins TRBV19 to TRBJ2-7; D is possibly TRBD1 (5 bases). The V gene lost 3 bases and the J gene lost 4 bases, with 10 bases spanning the gap. The CDR3 contains 13 residues. The V gene's germline CDR1 is LNHDA and CDR2 SQIVND (reference sequence). The CDR3 loop reads CASSIAGMYEQYF. CDR3 coding DNA: TGTGCCAGTAGTATCGCAGGGATGTACGAGCAGTACTTC.

V gene TRBV24-1 combines with J gene TRBJ2-7, with 12 bases aligning to TRBD1. The CDR3 spans 15 residues. The ends lost 5 bases at V and 2 bases at J; junction bases unmatched: 3. Germline CDR1 KGHDR, CDR2 SFDVKD. The CDR3 region has the DNA TGTGCCACCAGTGGGGGACAGGGGGCGACCTACGAGCAGTACTTC. It yields the protein CATSGGQGATYEQYF.

This clone showed up just a few times. V usage is TRBV7-6 and J usage is TRBJ2-2, with 8 bases aligning to TRBD1. Germline assignment: CDR1 SGHVS and CDR2 FNYEAQ. The CDR3 has 17 amino acids. J gave up 4 bases and V 0 bases, and 7 bases lay outside the gene matches. This CDR3 is CASSLAQGQVLTGELFF. The CDR3 DNA is TGTGCCAGCAGCTTAGCTCAGGGACAGGTTCTCACCGGGGAGCTGTTTTTT. Looking up the rest from reference TRBV7-6 and TRBJ2-2 gives the full variable domain: GAGVSQSPRYKVTKRGQDVALRCDPISGHVSLYWYRQALGQGPEFLTYFNYEAQQDKSGLPNDRFSAERPEGSISTLTIQRTEQRDSAMYRCASSLAQGQVLTGELFFGEGSRLTVL.

The chain recombines TRBV6-1 with TRBJ2-7; TRBD1 or TRBD2 may be the D gene (6 bases each). The CDR3 runs to 17 residues. The ends were cut back, 4 bases at V and 0 bases at J, with 19 bases in the middle. Germline V gives CDR1 MNHNS, CDR2 SASEGT. CDR3 in DNA: TGTGCCAGCAGTGTCGTCGGGTGGGGGGACAACTCCTACGAGCAGTACTTC. This gives the protein CASSVVGWGDNSYEQYF.

The chain has TRBV28 and TRBJ2-3; 13 bases align to TRBD2. V trimming: 6 bases; J trimming: 4 bases; junction bases outside the gene matches: 10. CDR3 length: 17 residues. CDR1 is MDHEN and CDR2 is SYDVKM in the germline V gene. CDR3 sequence: CASSRTSGGRGADTQYF. The CDR3 DNA follows: TGTGCCAGCAGCCGGACTAGCGGGGGAAGGGGCGCAGATACGCAGTATTTT.

This clone was seen only a few times. The genes are TRBV7-2 and TRBJ1-5; the D gene is possibly TRBD1 (5 bases). V dropped 3 bases and J dropped 3 bases, with 12 bases sitting between them. CDR3 length: 15 amino acids. The germline CDR1 and CDR2 sequences are SGHTA and FQGNSA. In DNA, the CDR3 is TGTGCCAGCAGCTTGTGGAGGGGCATCAATCAGCCCCAGCATTTT. This translates into CASSLWRGINQPQHF.